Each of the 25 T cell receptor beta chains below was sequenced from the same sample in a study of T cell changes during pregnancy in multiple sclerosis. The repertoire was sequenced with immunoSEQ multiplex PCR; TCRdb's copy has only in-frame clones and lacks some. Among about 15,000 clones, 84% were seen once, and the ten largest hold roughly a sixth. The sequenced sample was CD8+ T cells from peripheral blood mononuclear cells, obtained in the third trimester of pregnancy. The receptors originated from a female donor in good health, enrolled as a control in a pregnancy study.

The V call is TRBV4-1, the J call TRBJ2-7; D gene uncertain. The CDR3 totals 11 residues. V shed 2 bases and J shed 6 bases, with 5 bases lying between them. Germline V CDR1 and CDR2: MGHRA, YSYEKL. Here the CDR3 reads CASSQSGEQYF. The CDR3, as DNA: TGCGCCAGCAGCCAATCAGGCGAGCAGTACTTC.

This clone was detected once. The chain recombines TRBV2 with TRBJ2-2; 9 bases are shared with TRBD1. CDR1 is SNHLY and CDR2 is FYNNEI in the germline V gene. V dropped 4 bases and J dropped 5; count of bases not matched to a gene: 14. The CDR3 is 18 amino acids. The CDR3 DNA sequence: TGTGCCAGCAGTGTCCACGCGACAGGGGGATTCTCGACCGGGGAGCTGTTTTTT. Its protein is CASSVHATGGFSTGELFF. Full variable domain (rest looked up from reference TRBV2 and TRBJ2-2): EPEVTQTPSHQVTQMGQEVILRCVPISNHLYFYWYRQILGQKVEFLVSFYNNEISEKSEIFDDQFSVERPDGSNFTLKIRSTKLEDSAMYFCASSVHATGGFSTGELFFGEGSRLTVL.

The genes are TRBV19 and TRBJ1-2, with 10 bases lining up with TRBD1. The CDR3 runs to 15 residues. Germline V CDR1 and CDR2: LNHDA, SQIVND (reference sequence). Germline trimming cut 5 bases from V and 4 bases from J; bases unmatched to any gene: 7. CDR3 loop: CASSRRDRGPYGYTF. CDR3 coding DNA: TGTGCCAGTAGTCGGCGGGACAGGGGACCCTATGGCTACACCTTC.

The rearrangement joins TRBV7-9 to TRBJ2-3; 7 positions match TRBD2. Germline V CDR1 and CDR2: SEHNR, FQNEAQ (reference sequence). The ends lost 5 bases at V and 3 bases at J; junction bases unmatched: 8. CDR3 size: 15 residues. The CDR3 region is CASSPGGSGTDTQYF. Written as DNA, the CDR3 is TGTGCCAGCAGCCCGGGGGGTAGCGGAACAGATACGCAGTATTTT. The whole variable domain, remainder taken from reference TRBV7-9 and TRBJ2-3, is DTGVSQNPRHKITKRGQNVTFRCDPISEHNRLYWYRQTLGQGPEFLTYFQNEAQLEKSRLLSDRFSAERPKGSFSTLEIQRTEQGDSAMYLCASSPGGSGTDTQYFGPGTRLTVL.

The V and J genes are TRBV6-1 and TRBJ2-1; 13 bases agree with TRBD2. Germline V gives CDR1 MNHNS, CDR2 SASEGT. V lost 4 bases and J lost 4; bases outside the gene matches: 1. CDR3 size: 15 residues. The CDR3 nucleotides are TGTGCCAGCAGTGTACTAGCGGGAGGGTACAATGAGCAGTTCTTC. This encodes CASSVLAGGYNEQFF.

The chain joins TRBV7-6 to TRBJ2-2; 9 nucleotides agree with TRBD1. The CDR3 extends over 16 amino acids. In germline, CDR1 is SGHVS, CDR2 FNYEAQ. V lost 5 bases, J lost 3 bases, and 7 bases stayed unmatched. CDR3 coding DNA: TGTGCCAGCAGCAGTTGGGACAGGGCCGACACCGGGGAGCTGTTTTTT. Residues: CASSSWDRADTGELFF. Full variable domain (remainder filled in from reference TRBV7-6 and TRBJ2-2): GAGVSQSPRYKVTKRGQDVALRCDPISGHVSLYWYRQALGQGPEFLTYFNYEAQQDKSGLPNDRFSAERPEGSISTLTIQRTEQRDSAMYRCASSSWDRADTGELFFGEGSRLTVL.

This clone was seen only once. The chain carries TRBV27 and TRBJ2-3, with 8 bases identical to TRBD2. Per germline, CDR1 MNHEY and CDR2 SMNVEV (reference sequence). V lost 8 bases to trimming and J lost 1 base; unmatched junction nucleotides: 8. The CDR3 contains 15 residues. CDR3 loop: CASGERSGGTDTQYF. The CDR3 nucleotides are TGTGCCAGCGGAGAACGTAGCGGGGGCACAGATACGCAGTATTTT.

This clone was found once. CDR3 amino acids: CASSPGTGGPSYEQYF. In nucleotides, the CDR3 is TGTGCCAGCAGCCCCGGGACAGGGGGCCCATCCTACGAGCAGTACTTC. The chain has TRBV13 and TRBJ2-7; 12 bases fit TRBD1. The CDR3 contains 16 residues. V was pared by 5 bases and J by 1 base, with 6 bases of the junction left unmatched. CDR1 is PRHDT and CDR2 is FYEKMQ in the germline V gene (reference sequence).

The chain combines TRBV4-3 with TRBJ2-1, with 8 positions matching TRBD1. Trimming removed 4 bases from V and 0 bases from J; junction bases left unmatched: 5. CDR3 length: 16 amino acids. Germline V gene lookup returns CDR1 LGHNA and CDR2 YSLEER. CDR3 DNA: TGCGCCAGCAGCCGCATTCAGGGGGCCTCCTACAATGAGCAGTTCTTC. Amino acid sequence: CASSRIQGASYNEQFF.

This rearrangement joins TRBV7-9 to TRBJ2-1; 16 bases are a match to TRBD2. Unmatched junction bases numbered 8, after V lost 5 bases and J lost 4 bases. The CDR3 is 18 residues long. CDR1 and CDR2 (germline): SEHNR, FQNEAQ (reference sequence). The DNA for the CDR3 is TGTGCCAGCAGCCTCGGGACTAGCGGGGGGGGCCCTTACAATGAGCAGTTCTTC. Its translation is CASSLGTSGGGPYNEQFF.

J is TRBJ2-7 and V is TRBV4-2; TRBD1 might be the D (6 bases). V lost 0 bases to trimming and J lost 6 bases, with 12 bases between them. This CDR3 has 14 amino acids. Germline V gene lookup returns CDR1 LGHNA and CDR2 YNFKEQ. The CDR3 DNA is TGTGCCAGCAGCCAAGATCGGGTAGGGGGCGAGCAGTACTTC. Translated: CASSQDRVGGEQYF.

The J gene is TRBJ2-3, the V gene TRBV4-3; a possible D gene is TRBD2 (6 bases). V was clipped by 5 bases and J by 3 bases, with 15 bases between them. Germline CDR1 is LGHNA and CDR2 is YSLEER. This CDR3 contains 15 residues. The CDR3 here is CASSGLAQGTDTQYF. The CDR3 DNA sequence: TGCGCCAGCAGCGGGCTAGCGCAAGGGACAGATACGCAGTATTTT.

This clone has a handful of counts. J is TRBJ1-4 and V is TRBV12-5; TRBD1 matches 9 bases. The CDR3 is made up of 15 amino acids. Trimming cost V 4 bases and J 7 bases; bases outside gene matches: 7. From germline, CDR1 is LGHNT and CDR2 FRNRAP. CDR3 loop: CASGSPGTGFEKLFF. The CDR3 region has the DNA TGTGCTAGTGGTTCTCCCGGGACAGGGTTTGAAAAACTGTTTTTT. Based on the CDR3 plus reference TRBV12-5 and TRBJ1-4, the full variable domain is DARVTQTPRHKVTEMGQEVTMRCQPILGHNTVFWYRQTMMQGLELLAYFRNRAPLDDSGMPKDRFSAEMPDATLATLKIQPSEPRDSAVYFCASGSPGTGFEKLFFGSGTQLSVL.

CDR3 nucleotide sequence: TGTGCCAGCAGCCTGGCAGGGCCCCACGAGCAGTACTTC. Translation: CASSLAGPHEQYF. V is TRBV16 and J is TRBJ2-7, with D perhaps matching TRBD1 (5 bases). CDR1 is KGHSY, CDR2 FQNENV, per germline. With 4 bases removed from V and 5 bases from J, the gap between germline ends came to 12 bases. There are 13 residues in the CDR3.

CDR3 sequence (DNA): TGTGCCTGGAGTTGGCAGGCTTCCCCCTATGGCTACACCTTC. It translates to CAWSWQASPYGYTF. The chain is built from TRBV30 and TRBJ1-2; D remains ambiguous. V was clipped by 2 bases and J by 4 bases, with 14 bases between them. The length of the CDR3 is 14 residues. Germline V CDR1 and CDR2: GTSNPN, SVGIG (reference sequence).

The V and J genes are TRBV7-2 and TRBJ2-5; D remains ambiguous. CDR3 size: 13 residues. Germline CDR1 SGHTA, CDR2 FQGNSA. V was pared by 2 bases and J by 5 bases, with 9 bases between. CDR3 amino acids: CASSLPPSETQYF. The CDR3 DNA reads TGTGCCAGCAGCTTACCCCCTTCGGAGACCCAGTACTTC.

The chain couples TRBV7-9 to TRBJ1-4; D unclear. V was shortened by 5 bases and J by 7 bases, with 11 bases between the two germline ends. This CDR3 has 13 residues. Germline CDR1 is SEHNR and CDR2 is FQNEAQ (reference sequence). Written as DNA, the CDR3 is TGTGCCAGCAGCCGGGGATCGGGTGAAAAACTGTTTTTT. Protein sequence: CASSRGSGEKLFF. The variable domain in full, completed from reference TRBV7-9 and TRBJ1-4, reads DTGVSQNPRHKITKRGQNVTFRCDPISEHNRLYWYRQTLGQGPEFLTYFQNEAQLEKSRLLSDRFSAERPKGSFSTLEIQRTEQGDSAMYLCASSRGSGEKLFFGSGTQLSVL.

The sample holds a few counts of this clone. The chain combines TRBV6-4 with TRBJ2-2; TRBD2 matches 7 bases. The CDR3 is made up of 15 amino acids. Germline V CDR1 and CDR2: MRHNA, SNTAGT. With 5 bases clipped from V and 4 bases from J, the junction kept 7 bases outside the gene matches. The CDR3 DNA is TGTGCCAGCAGTCCATCGGGAGGAGGCACCGGGGAGCTGTTTTTT. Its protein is CASSPSGGGTGELFF.

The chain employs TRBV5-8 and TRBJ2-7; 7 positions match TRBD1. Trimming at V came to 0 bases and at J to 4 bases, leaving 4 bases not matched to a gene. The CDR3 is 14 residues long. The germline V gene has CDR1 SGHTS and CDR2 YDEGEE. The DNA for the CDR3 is TGTGCCAGCAGCTTGGAGAGGGGGCCGTACGAGCAGTACTTC. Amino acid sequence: CASSLERGPYEQYF. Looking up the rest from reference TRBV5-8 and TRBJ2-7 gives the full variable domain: EAGVTQSPTHLIKTRGQQATLRCSPISGHTSVYWYQQALGLGLQFLLWYDEGEERNRGNFPPRFSGRQFPNYSSELNVNALELEDSALYLCASSLERGPYEQYFGPGTRLTVT.

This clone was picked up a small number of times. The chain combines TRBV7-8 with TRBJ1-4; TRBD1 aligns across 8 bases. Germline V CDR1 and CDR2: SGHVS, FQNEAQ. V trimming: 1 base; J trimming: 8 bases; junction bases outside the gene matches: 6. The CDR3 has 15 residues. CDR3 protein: CASSLVTGAREKLFF. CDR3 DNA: TGTGCCAGCAGCTTAGTGACAGGGGCCCGGGAAAAACTGTTTTTT.

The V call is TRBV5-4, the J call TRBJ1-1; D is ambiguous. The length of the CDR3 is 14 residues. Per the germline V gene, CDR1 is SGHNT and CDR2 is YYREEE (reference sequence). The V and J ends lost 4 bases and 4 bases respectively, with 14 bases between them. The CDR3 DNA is TGTGCCAGCAGCCTCCTTGAGTCCCCCACTGAAGCTTTCTTT. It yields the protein CASSLLESPTEAFF.

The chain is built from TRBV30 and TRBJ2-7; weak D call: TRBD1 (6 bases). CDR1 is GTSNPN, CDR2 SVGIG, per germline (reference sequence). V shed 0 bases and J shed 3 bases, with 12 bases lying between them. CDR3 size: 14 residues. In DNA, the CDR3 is TGTGCCTGGAGTGTAGGGGCAGGGGACTACGAGCAGTACTTC. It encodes CAWSVGAGDYEQYF.

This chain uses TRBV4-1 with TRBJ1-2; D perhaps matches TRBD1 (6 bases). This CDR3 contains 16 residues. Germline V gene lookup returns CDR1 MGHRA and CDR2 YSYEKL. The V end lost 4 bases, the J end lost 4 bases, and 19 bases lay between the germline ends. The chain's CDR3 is CASSPNPLTGLYGYTF. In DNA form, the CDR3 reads TGCGCCAGCAGCCCTAATCCTCTGACAGGTCTCTATGGCTACACCTTC.

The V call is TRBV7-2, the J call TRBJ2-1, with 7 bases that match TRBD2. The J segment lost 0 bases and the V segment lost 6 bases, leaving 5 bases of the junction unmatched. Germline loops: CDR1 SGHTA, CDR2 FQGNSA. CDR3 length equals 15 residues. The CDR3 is CASSLLANSYNEQFF. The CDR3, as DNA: TGTGCCAGCAGTTTACTAGCGAACTCCTACAATGAGCAGTTCTTC.

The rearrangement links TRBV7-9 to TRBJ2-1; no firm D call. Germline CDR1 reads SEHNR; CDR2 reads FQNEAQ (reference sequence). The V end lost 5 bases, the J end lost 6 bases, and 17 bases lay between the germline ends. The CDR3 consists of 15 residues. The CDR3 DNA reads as TGTGCCAGCAGCATTCTTACGACGGGTACCAATGAGCAGTTCTTC. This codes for CASSILTTGTNEQFF. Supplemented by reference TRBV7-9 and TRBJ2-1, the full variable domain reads DTGVSQNPRHKITKRGQNVTFRCDPISEHNRLYWYRQTLGQGPEFLTYFQNEAQLEKSRLLSDRFSAERPKGSFSTLEIQRTEQGDSAMYLCASSILTTGTNEQFFGPGTRLTVL.